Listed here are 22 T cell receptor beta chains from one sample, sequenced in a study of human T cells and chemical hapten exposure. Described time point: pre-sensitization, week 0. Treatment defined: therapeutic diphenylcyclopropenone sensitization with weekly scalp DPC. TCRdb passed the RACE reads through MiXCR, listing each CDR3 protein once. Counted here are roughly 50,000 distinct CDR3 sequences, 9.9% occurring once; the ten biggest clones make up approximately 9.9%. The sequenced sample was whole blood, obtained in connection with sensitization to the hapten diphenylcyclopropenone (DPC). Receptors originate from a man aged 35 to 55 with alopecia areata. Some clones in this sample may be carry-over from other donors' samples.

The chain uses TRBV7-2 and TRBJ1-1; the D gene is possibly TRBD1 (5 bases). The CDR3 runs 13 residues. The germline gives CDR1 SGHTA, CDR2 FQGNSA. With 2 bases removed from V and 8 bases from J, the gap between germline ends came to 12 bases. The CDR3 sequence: CASSLRGNGEAFF. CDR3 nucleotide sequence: TGTGCCAGCAGCTTAAGGGGTAACGGAGAAGCTTTCTTT. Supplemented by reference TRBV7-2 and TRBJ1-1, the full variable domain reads GAGVSQSPSNKVTEKGKDVELRCDPISGHTALYWYRQSLGQGLEFLIYFQGNSAPDKSGLPSDRFSAERTGGSVSTLTIQRTQQEDSAVYLCASSLRGNGEAFFGQGTRLTVV.

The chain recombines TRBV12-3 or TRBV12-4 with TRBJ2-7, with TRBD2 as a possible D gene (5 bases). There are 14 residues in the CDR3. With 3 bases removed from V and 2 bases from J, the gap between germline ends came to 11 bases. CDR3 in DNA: TGTGCCAGCAGTTTTGTGGGGAGCACCTACGAGCAGTACTTC. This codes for CASSFVGSTYEQYF.

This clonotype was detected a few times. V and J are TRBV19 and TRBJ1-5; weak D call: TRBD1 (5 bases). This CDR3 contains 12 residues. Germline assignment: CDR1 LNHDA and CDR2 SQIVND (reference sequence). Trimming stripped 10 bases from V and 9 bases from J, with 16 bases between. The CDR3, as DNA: TGTGCCACTGGGGGACCGATTCGGCCCCAGCATTTT. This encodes CATGGPIRPQHF.

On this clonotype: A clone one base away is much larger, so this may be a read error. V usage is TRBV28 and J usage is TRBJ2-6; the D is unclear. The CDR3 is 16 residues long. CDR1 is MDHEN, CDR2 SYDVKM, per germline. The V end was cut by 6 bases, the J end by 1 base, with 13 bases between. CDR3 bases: TGTGCCAGCAGCGGACCGCCTTTTTCTGGGGCCAACGTCCTGACTTTC. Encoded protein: CASSGPPFSGANVLTF.

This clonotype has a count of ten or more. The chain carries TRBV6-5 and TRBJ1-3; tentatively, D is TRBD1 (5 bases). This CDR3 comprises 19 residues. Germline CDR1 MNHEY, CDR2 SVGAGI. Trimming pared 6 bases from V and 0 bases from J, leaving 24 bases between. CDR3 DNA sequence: TGTGCCAGCAGCCCGGCTCGGGGAGTCAGGGATATCTCTGGAAACACCATATATTTT. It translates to CASSPARGVRDISGNTIYF.

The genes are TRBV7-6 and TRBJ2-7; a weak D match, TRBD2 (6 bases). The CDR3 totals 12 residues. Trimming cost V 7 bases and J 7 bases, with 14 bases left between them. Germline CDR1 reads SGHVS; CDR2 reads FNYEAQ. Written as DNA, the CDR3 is TGTGCCAGCACCCCGGGACTCTTGGAGCAGTACTTC. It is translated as CASTPGLLEQYF.

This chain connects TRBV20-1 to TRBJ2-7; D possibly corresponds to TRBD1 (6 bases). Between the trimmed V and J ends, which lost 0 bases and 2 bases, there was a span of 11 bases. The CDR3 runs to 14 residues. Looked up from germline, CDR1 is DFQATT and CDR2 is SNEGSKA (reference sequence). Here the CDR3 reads CSARDGQNTYEQYF. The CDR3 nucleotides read TGCAGTGCTAGAGACGGACAGAACACCTACGAGCAGTACTTC.

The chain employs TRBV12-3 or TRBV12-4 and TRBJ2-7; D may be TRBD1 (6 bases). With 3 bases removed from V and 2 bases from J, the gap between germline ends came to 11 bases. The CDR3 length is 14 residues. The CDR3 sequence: CASSFSRGPYEQYF. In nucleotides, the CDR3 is TGTGCCAGCAGTTTCTCCAGGGGACCCTACGAGCAGTACTTC.

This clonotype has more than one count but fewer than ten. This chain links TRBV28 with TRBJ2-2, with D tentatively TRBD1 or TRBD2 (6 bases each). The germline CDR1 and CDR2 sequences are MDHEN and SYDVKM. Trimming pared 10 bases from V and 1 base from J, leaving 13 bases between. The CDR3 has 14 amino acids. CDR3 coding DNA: TGTGCCATTCGGGGGCGCCTGAACACCGGGGAGCTGTTTTTT. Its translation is CAIRGRLNTGELFF.

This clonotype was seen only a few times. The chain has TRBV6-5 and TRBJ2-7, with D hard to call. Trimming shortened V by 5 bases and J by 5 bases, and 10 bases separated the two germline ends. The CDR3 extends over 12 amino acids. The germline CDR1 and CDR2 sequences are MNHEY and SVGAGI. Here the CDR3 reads CASSRTPDEQYF. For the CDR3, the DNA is TGTGCCAGCAGTCGGACGCCGGACGAGCAGTACTTC.

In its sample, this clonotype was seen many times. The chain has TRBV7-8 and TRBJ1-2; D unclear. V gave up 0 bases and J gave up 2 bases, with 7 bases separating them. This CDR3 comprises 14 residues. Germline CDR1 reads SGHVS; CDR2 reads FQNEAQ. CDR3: CASSLAQQNYGYTF. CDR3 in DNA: TGTGCCAGCAGCTTAGCCCAGCAGAACTATGGCTACACCTTC.

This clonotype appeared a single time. CDR3 residues: CATSDSGTGNSNEQFF. In nucleotides, the CDR3 is TGTGCCACCAGTGATTCCGGGACAGGGAACAGCAATGAGCAGTTCTTC. The J gene is TRBJ2-1, the V gene TRBV24-1; 9 bases line up with TRBD1. The germline gives CDR1 KGHDR, CDR2 SFDVKD. CDR3 length: 16 amino acids. Unmatched junction bases numbered 7, after V lost 2 bases and J lost 6 bases.

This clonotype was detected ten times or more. For the CDR3, the DNA is TGTGCCAGCAGTTTTCGAACTAGCGGGAATTCTGAGCAGTTCTTC. Translated, it gives CASSFRTSGNSEQFF. J is TRBJ2-1 and V is TRBV12-3 or TRBV12-4, with 10 bases identical to TRBD2. Trimming removed 3 bases from V and 9 bases from J; junction bases left unmatched: 8. The CDR3 contains 15 residues.

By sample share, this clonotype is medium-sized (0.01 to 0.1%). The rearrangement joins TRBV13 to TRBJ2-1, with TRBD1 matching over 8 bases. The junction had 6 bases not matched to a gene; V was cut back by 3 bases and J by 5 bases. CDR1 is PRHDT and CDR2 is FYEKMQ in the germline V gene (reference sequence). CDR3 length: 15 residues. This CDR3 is CASSLEQGDHNEQFF. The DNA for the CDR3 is TGTGCCAGCAGCTTGGAACAGGGGGACCACAATGAGCAGTTCTTC.

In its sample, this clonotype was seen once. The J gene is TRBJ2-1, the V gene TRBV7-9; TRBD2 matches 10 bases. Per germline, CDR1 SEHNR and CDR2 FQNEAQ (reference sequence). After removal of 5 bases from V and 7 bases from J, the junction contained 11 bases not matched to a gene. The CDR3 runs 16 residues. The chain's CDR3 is CASSKLAGNQENEQFF. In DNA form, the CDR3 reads TGTGCCAGCAGCAAACTAGCGGGAAACCAGGAGAATGAGCAGTTCTTC. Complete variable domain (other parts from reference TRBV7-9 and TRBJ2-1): DTGVSQNPRHKITKRGQNVTFRCDPISEHNRLYWYRQTLGQGPEFLTYFQNEAQLEKSRLLSDRFSAERPKGSFSTLEIQRTEQGDSAMYLCASSKLAGNQENEQFFGPGTRLTVL.

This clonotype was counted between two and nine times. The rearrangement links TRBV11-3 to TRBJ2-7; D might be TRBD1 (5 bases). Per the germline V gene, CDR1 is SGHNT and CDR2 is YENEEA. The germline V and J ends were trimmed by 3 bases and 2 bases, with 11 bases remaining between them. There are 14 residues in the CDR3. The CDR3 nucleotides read TGTGCCAGCAGCTTGGGGCCTCCTCCCTACGAGCAGTACTTC. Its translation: CASSLGPPPYEQYF.

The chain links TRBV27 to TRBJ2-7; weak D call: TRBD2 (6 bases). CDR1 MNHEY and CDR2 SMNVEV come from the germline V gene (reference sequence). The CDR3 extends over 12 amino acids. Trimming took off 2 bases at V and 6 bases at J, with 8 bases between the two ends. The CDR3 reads CASSLGAGEQYF. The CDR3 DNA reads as TGTGCCAGCAGTTTAGGAGCGGGCGAGCAGTACTTC.

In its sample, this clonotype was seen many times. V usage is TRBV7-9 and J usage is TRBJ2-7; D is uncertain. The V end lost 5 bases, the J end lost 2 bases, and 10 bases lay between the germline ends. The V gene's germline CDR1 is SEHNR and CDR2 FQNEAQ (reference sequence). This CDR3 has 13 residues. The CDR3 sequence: CASSGRIPYEQYF. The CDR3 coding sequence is TGTGCCAGCAGCGGCAGGATACCCTACGAGCAGTACTTC.

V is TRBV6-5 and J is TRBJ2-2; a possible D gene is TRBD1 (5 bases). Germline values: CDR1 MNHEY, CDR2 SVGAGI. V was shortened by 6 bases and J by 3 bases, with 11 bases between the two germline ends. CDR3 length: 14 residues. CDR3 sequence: CASRMARDTGELFF. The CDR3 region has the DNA TGTGCCAGCAGGATGGCCAGGGACACCGGGGAGCTGTTTTTT.

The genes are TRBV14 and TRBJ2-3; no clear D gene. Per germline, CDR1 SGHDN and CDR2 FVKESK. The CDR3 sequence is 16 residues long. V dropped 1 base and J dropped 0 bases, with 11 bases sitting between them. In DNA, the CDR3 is TGTGCCAGCAGCCAAGCCTACGGCTCTAGCACAGATACGCAGTATTTT. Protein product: CASSQAYGSSTDTQYF.

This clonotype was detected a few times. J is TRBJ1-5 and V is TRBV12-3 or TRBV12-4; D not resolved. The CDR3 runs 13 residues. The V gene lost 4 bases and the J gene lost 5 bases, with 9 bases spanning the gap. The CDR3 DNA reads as TGTGCCAGCAGTTGGGCCGAGGATCAGCCCCAGCATTTT. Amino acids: CASSWAEDQPQHF.

The chain's CDR3 is CASSQNRGLSYEQYF. Written as DNA, the CDR3 is TGCGCCAGCAGCCAGAACAGGGGGCTCAGCTACGAGCAGTACTTC. The rearrangement joins TRBV4-1 to TRBJ2-7; 9 bases match TRBD1. The CDR3 consists of 15 residues. Trimming cost V 3 bases and J 3 bases; bases outside gene matches: 6. Germline V CDR1 and CDR2: MGHRA, YSYEKL.